The 12 T cell receptor beta chains in this list originate from one sample, sequenced in a study of blood T cell repertoires in COVID-19. TCRdb keeps only in-frame clones here, not all; method: immunoSEQ multiplex PCR. The table has 130,000 or so clones, about 83% seen once. The sequencing sample was made of PBMCs or T cells enriched from blood (not recorded which). The receptors were sampled from a woman in her thirties who had recovered from COVID-19.

The V and J genes are TRBV2 and TRBJ2-1, with 8 bases matching TRBD1. Per germline, CDR1 SNHLY and CDR2 FYNNEI. The length of the CDR3 is 13 residues. J lost 9 bases, V lost 6 bases, and 7 bases had no gene match. CDR3 amino acids: CASRGQGGIEQFF. The CDR3 DNA follows: TGTGCCAGCAGAGGACAGGGAGGAATTGAGCAGTTCTTC.

This sequence joins TRBV12-3 or TRBV12-4 and TRBJ1-2; a weak D match, TRBD1 (6 bases). V was clipped by 7 bases and J by 8 bases, with 17 bases between them. This CDR3 contains 13 residues. CDR3 amino acids: CASIRTEGRGYTF. DNA of the CDR3: TGTGCCAGCATCCGGACAGAGGGTCGGGGCTACACCTTC.

A few counts support this clone. The rearrangement joins TRBV28 to TRBJ1-5; D unclear. The CDR3 sequence is 14 residues long. The germline CDR1 and CDR2 sequences are MDHEN and SYDVKM. V lost 3 bases and J 7 bases, leaving 13 bases between the germline ends. Here the CDR3 DNA reads TGTGCCAGCAGTTTGACACCTCCGTGGCAGCCCCAGCATTTT. Translating it yields CASSLTPPWQPQHF.

The chain joins TRBV9 to TRBJ2-1, with D maybe TRBD1 (6 bases). The CDR3 is 13 amino acids. V was trimmed by 4 bases and J by 6 bases, leaving 11 bases between them. Per germline, CDR1 SGDLS and CDR2 YYNGEE. Here the CDR3 DNA reads TGTGCCAGCAGCTCTAACAGGGTCAATGAGCAGTTCTTC. Translated, it gives CASSSNRVNEQFF.

The rearrangement links TRBV7-8 to TRBJ1-1, with 9 positions matching TRBD1. CDR3 size: 13 residues. V was clipped by 5 bases and J by 3 bases; unmatched bases: 1. CDR1 SGHVS and CDR2 FQNEAQ come from the germline V gene. The CDR3 sequence: CASSRTGDTEAFF. CDR3 nucleotide sequence: TGTGCCAGCAGCCGGACAGGGGACACTGAAGCTTTCTTT.

V is TRBV4-3 and J is TRBJ1-3; 11 bases agree with TRBD1. The CDR3 totals 16 residues. The germline V gene encodes CDR1 LGHNA and CDR2 YSLEER. Unmatched junction bases numbered 4, after V lost 3 bases and J lost 3 bases. Written as DNA, the CDR3 is TGCGCCAGCAGCCAGGGGACAGGGGGTTATGGAAACACCATATATTTT. It is translated as CASSQGTGGYGNTIYF.

The chain uses TRBV7-6 and TRBJ2-5, with 12 nucleotides matching TRBD2. V lost 5 bases, J lost 7 bases, and 14 bases stayed unmatched. The germline CDR1 and CDR2 sequences are SGHVS and FNYEAQ. This CDR3 is built from 17 residues. CDR3 protein: CASSPPGLAGSKRTQYF. CDR3 coding DNA: TGTGCCAGCAGCCCTCCGGGACTAGCGGGTAGCAAGAGGACCCAGTACTTC.

This clone appeared a few times. The V gene is TRBV5-1, the J gene TRBJ1-1, with TRBD1 identical over 9 bases. This CDR3 comprises 14 residues. After removal of 2 bases from V and 5 bases from J, the junction contained 4 bases not matched to a gene. Looked up from germline, CDR1 is SGHRS and CDR2 is YFSETQ. The CDR3 loop is CASSLQGAQTEAFF. The CDR3 nucleotides are TGCGCCAGCAGCTTACAGGGGGCGCAGACTGAAGCTTTCTTT.

The chain joins TRBV18 to TRBJ2-2; a possible D gene is TRBD2 (8 bases). The CDR3 totals 15 residues. The germline V gene has CDR1 KGHSH and CDR2 LQKENI. V shed 3 bases and J shed 3 bases, with 11 bases lying between them. CDR3 region: CASSPSGTDTGELFF. CDR3 sequence (DNA): TGTGCCAGCTCACCTAGCGGGACAGACACCGGGGAGCTGTTTTTT.

The V gene is TRBV30, the J gene TRBJ2-2; D is uncertain. V was cut by 1 base and J by 0 bases, with 12 bases left in between. Germline CDR1 and CDR2: GTSNPN and SVGIG (reference sequence). The CDR3 contains 16 residues. The CDR3 region is CAWSARLPPNTGELFF. Written as DNA, the CDR3 is TGTGCCTGGAGTGCCAGGCTGCCCCCGAACACCGGGGAGCTGTTTTTT.

The rearrangement links TRBV7-2 to TRBJ1-3; 9 bases agree with TRBD1. Per germline, CDR1 SGHTA and CDR2 FQGNSA. J lost 2 bases, V lost 1 base, and 3 bases had no gene match. This CDR3 region has 16 residues. CDR3 nucleotide sequence: TGTGCCAGCAGCTTAGTGGACAGGGGACCTGGAAACACCATATATTTT. Its protein product is CASSLVDRGPGNTIYF.

In DNA form, the CDR3 reads TGTGCCAGCCTGGGAGTACAGGGGGCTGCCGGGGAGCTGTTTTTT. It yields the protein CASLGVQGAAGELFF. The V and J genes are TRBV27 and TRBJ2-2, with 9 bases matching TRBD1. Germline CDR1 MNHEY, CDR2 SMNVEV (reference sequence). CDR3 size: 15 residues. The trim removed 8 bases at V and 6 bases at J, leaving 10 bases unmatched.